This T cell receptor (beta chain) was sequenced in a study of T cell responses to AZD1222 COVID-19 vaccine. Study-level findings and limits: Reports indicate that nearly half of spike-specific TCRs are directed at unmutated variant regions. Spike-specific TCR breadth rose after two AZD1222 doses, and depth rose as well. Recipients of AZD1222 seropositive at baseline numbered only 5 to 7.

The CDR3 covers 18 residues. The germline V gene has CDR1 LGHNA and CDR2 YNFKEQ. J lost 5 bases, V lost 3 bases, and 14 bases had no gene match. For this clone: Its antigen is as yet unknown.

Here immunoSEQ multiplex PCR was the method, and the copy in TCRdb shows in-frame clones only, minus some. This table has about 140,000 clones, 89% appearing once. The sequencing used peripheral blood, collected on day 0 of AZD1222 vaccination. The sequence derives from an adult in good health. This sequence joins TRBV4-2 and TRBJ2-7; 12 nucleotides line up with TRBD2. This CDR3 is CASSHSLAGGGSYHEQYF. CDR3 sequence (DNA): TGTGCCAGCAGCCATTCACTAGCGGGAGGCGGAAGTTATCACGAGCAGTACTTC.